Presented here are 21 T cell receptor beta chains from one specimen sequenced in a study of cytomegalovirus exposure and HLA in healthy donors. In the PCR, 60 Vbeta and 13 Jbeta primers were used. Sequencing used immunoSEQ multiplex PCR; TCRdb keeps in-frame clones, though not all of them. Of 150,000 or so clones listed, roughly 83% were seen once; the top ten hold less than 8.5%. Source material: PBMCs. The receptors shown here come from a man younger than 45 in good health and CMV-seropositive.

The chain couples TRBV28 to TRBJ2-1; 12 bases align to TRBD2. This CDR3 contains 16 residues. Per the germline V gene, CDR1 is MDHEN and CDR2 is SYDVKM. With V trimmed by 6 bases and J by 3 bases, 6 bases remained unmatched. CDR3 in amino acids: CASRAGGLAGYNEQFF. CDR3 coding DNA: TGTGCCAGCAGGGCCGGGGGACTAGCGGGCTACAATGAGCAGTTCTTC.

The chain is built from TRBV27 and TRBJ2-7, with 9 bases fitting TRBD1. The CDR3 consists of 18 residues. With V trimmed by 4 bases and J by 1 base, 14 bases remained unmatched. Germline V gene sequence: CDR1 MNHEY, CDR2 SMNVEV (reference sequence). CDR3 sequence: CASSYRRDRDKSSYEQYF. The CDR3 DNA sequence: TGTGCCAGCAGTTACCGCCGGGACAGGGACAAGTCGTCCTACGAGCAGTACTTC.

This chain joins TRBV19 and TRBJ1-1; a possible D gene is TRBD1 (6 bases). V lost 6 bases and J 1 base, leaving 12 bases between the germline ends. The germline V gene has CDR1 LNHDA and CDR2 SQIVND (reference sequence). The CDR3 consists of 14 residues. The CDR3 spells CASSAGTQNTEAFF. CDR3 DNA: TGTGCCAGTAGCGCCGGGACACAGAACACTGAAGCTTTCTTT.

This clone appeared once. The chain couples TRBV30 to TRBJ1-5, with TRBD1 matching over 7 bases. Germline lookup yields CDR1 GTSNPN and CDR2 SVGIG (reference sequence). This CDR3 comprises 14 residues. J was trimmed by 7 bases and V by 3 bases; bases with no gene match: 9. CDR3 nucleotides: TGTGCCTGGAGCGGAAGACAGGGTGGGCAGCCCCAGCATTTT. Amino acid sequence: CAWSGRQGGQPQHF.

The chain employs TRBV7-2 and TRBJ2-5, with 7 bases that match TRBD2. With 5 bases clipped from V and 5 bases from J, the junction kept 5 bases outside the gene matches. The CDR3 totals 13 residues. Germline lookup yields CDR1 SGHTA and CDR2 FQGNSA. The DNA for the CDR3 is TGTGCCAGCAGCCGCGGGGGAGGTGAGACCCAGTACTTC. Translation gives CASSRGGGETQYF. Using reference TRBV7-2 and TRBJ2-5 for the parts outside the CDR3, the full variable domain is GAGVSQSPSNKVTEKGKDVELRCDPISGHTALYWYRQSLGQGLEFLIYFQGNSAPDKSGLPSDRFSAERTGGSVSTLTIQRTQQEDSAVYLCASSRGGGETQYFGPGTRLLVL.

The chain combines TRBV4-3 with TRBJ2-5; 7 bases align to TRBD1. V shed 8 bases and J 5 bases; nucleotides not matched to a gene: 14. CDR1 and CDR2 from the germline V gene are LGHNA and YSLEER. The CDR3 sequence is 15 residues long. CDR3 sequence reads: CASEVKGTRGETQYF. The CDR3 DNA reads TGCGCCAGCGAGGTTAAGGGAACCAGGGGGGAGACCCAGTACTTC.

In its sample, this clone was seen a few times. The rearrangement uses TRBV7-9 and TRBJ1-2, with 8 bases matching TRBD1. V gave up 1 base and J gave up 5 bases; unmatched junction bases: 15. There are 18 residues in the CDR3. Per germline, CDR1 SEHNR and CDR2 FQNEAQ (reference sequence). CDR3 in DNA: TGTGCCAGCAGCTTAGACCCACAAGTGTACAGGGGGGTTTATGGCTACACCTTC. Encoded protein: CASSLDPQVYRGVYGYTF.

V gene TRBV5-6 combines with J gene TRBJ1-1; tentative D call: TRBD1 (5 bases). This CDR3 has 13 residues. Germline CDR1 reads SGHDT; CDR2 reads YYEEEE. V lost 0 bases, J lost 5 bases, and 8 bases lay in between. The CDR3 loop reads CASSLARDTEAFF. The CDR3 DNA follows: TGTGCCAGCAGCTTGGCCAGGGATACTGAAGCTTTCTTT.

This chain joins TRBV7-9 and TRBJ1-1, with 7 bases lining up with TRBD1. The CDR3 consists of 13 residues. The germline CDR1 and CDR2 sequences are SEHNR and FQNEAQ (reference sequence). The V and J ends lost 6 bases and 5 bases, in that order; junction bases with no gene match: 6. CDR3 loop: CASREGAGTEAFF. The CDR3 bases are TGTGCCAGCAGGGAGGGGGCCGGAACTGAAGCTTTCTTT.

The chain has TRBV5-4 and TRBJ1-2; maybe TRBD1 (6 bases). The germline V gene encodes CDR1 SGHNT and CDR2 YYREEE (reference sequence). The CDR3 extends over 13 amino acids. V was clipped by 0 bases and J by 8 bases, with 11 bases between them. CDR3 nucleotides: TGTGCCAGCAGCTTGGACGTAGGGGGAGGCTACACCTTC. Residues: CASSLDVGGGYTF.

The chain employs TRBV6-5 and TRBJ1-2; 7 positions agree with TRBD1. The CDR3 spans 15 residues. Germline-derived CDR1 and CDR2 are MNHEY and SVGAGI. V gave up 7 bases and J gave up 3 bases; unmatched junction bases: 11. The CDR3, as DNA: TGTGCCAGCAACACTAAGCGAACAGGGGACTATGGCTACACCTTC. Its protein is CASNTKRTGDYGYTF.

V and J are TRBV19 and TRBJ2-2, with D possibly matching TRBD1 (6 bases). Germline V gives CDR1 LNHDA, CDR2 SQIVND (reference sequence). The CDR3 runs 14 residues. V lost 3 bases and J 6 bases, leaving 11 bases between the germline ends. The CDR3 reads CASSIGAGAGELFF. The CDR3 nucleotides are TGTGCCAGTAGTATCGGAGCAGGGGCCGGGGAGCTGTTTTTT. Supplemented by reference TRBV19 and TRBJ2-2, the full variable domain reads DGGITQSPKYLFRKEGQNVTLSCEQNLNHDAMYWYRQDPGQGLRLIYYSQIVNDFQKGDIAEGYSVSREKKESFPLTVTSAQKNPTAFYLCASSIGAGAGELFFGEGSRLTVL.

The chain is built from TRBV4-2 and TRBJ1-2; TRBD1 matches at 11 bases. Germline V gives CDR1 LGHNA, CDR2 YNFKEQ. The CDR3 spans 14 residues. J was trimmed by 6 bases and V by 6 bases; bases with no gene match: 6. The CDR3 sequence is CASRADRGLNGYTF. In DNA, the CDR3 is TGTGCCAGCAGGGCGGACAGGGGGCTAAATGGCTACACCTTC.

This clone has only one observation. The chain links TRBV19 to TRBJ1-5, with D possibly TRBD1 on 5 matching bases. Germline CDR1 is LNHDA and CDR2 is SQIVND (reference sequence). The ends were cut back, 7 bases at V and 0 bases at J, with 16 bases in the middle. This CDR3 has 16 amino acids. The CDR3 loop is CASISDGGFSNQPQHF. The CDR3 coding sequence is TGTGCCAGTATTTCGGACGGGGGGTTTAGCAATCAGCCCCAGCATTTT.

The chain uses TRBV30 and TRBJ1-5; D may be TRBD1 (5 bases). V dropped 7 bases and J dropped 4 bases, with 17 bases sitting between them. This CDR3 contains 14 residues. CDR1 is GTSNPN, CDR2 SVGIG, per germline (reference sequence). The CDR3, as DNA: TGTGCCTTCGCCGGAGGAGGGGTAAATCAGCCCCAGCATTTT. This encodes CAFAGGGVNQPQHF.

The CDR3 DNA reads as TGTGCCAGCATTTGGAGTGAGACCCAGTACTTC. Its protein is CASIWSETQYF. The chain links TRBV27 to TRBJ2-5, with D hard to call. The CDR3 is 11 amino acids. Germline assignment: CDR1 MNHEY and CDR2 SMNVEV (reference sequence). Between the trimmed V and J ends, which lost 7 bases and 5 bases, there was a span of 8 bases.

This clone came up a few times. The V gene is TRBV18, the J gene TRBJ1-1; 8 nucleotides align to TRBD1. After removal of 3 bases from V and 2 bases from J, the junction contained 5 bases not matched to a gene. This CDR3 region has 15 residues. The germline gives CDR1 KGHSH, CDR2 LQKENI. CDR3 DNA: TGTGCCAGCTCACCCCGGGACAGGAGAAACACTGAAGCTTTCTTT. Translation gives CASSPRDRRNTEAFF.

The chain is built from TRBV2 and TRBJ1-4; possibly TRBD1 for D (6 bases). The CDR3 runs 14 residues. Germline-derived CDR1 and CDR2 are SNHLY and FYNNEI. V lost 6 bases and J 4 bases, leaving 12 bases between the germline ends. The CDR3 DNA is TGTGCCAGCAGCGACCTCAGGGGTAATGAAAAACTGTTTTTT. Protein sequence: CASSDLRGNEKLFF.

The V and J genes are TRBV30 and TRBJ2-5; possibly TRBD2 for D (7 bases). In germline, CDR1 is GTSNPN, CDR2 SVGIG (reference sequence). V was cut by 2 bases and J by 5 bases, with 12 bases left in between. The length of the CDR3 is 13 residues. This chain's CDR3 is CAWSPGGVETQYF. DNA of the CDR3: TGTGCCTGGAGTCCGGGGGGCGTTGAGACCCAGTACTTC.

A few counts support this clone. One junction end does not reproduce the germline sequence, and a read error may be involved. CDR3 DNA: TGTGCCAGCAGTTTATTCCAGGGTGGGATGACATTGTTC. This translates into CASSLFQGGMTLF. This sequence joins TRBV27 and TRBJ2-7, with D maybe TRBD1 (5 bases). The CDR3 consists of 13 residues. Germline CDR1 is MNHEY and CDR2 is SMNVEV (reference sequence).

The chain has TRBV6-5 and TRBJ2-2; D unresolved. V was clipped by 2 bases and J by 9 bases, with 4 bases between them. The CDR3 contains 11 residues. Germline CDR1 is MNHEY and CDR2 is SVGAGI. In nucleotides, the CDR3 is TGTGCCAGCAGTTACGAGTGGGAGCTGTTTTTT. The encoded protein is CASSYEWELFF.